Included here is one TCR beta chain sequence, with context. Its antigen is as yet unknown. The sample is drawn from a study of CXCR3-negative and CXCR3-positive naive CD8 T cells. The study's findings and limits: Memory cells showed distinct TRBV-TRBJ patterns, while the two naive subsets matched.

The CDR3 runs 13 residues. The germline V gene encodes CDR1 SEHNR and CDR2 FQNEAQ (reference sequence). At 300,000 cells each, triplicate sorts were carried out for each CD8+ T cell subset. UMI-labeled TRB cDNA libraries were prepared by 5' RACE. Reanalyzing the 5' RACE reads, TCRdb keeps one entry per CDR3 protein, without DNA. The sample spans about 28,000 distinct CDR3 sequences; the ten largest clones claim about 10%. Sequencing was done on a sample of memory CD8+ T cells from blood. The rearrangement links TRBV7-9 to TRBJ1-6; the D call of TRBD1 rests on TCRdb alone, since no DNA is present to check it. The TCR originated in a human donor in good health. Some clones in this sample may be carry-over from other donors' samples. The CDR3 reads CASRRDGNSPLHF. The whole variable domain, remainder taken from reference TRBV7-9 and TRBJ1-6, is DTGVSQNPRHKITKRGQNVTFRCDPISEHNRLYWYRQTLGQGPEFLTYFQNEAQLEKSRLLSDRFSAERPKGSFSTLEIQRTEQGDSAMYLCASRRDGNSPLHFGNGTRLTVT.